These T cell receptor beta chains were read from a single sample in a study of blood T cells in healthy people across ages. One entry per CDR3 protein, called by TCRdb with MiXCR from the 5' RACE reads. The sample gives 550,000 to 750,000 distinct CDR3 sequences, approximately 21% of which show up once; 3.5% to 4% is in the top ten. Sequencing used blood. The receptors shown here come from a man in his 70s in good health. The conserved cysteine and the conserved F or W are not part of the CDR3 here. The D gene is left open where the match is weak.

>TRBD2|TRBV7-9
ASSSLAGGGSWETQY
>NA|TRBV3-1
ATERGQNNEQF
>TRBD2|TRBV6-6
ASSHGTSGTFYEQY
>TRBD1|TRBV3-1
ASSPGQGATRGYT
>NA|TRBV4-1
ASSLGNVGSYNEQF
>NA|TRBV29-1
SVAGTPQVPDTQY
>TRBD1|TRBV20-1
SARDDRGPTDTQY
>TRBD2|TRBV4-2
ASSQKPSASGGFENEQF
>NA|TRBV20-1
SARRRTWSYT
>TRBD1|TRBV10-3
AISEGGGLGNTEAF
>NA|TRBV4-1
ASSQDTDTGANVLT
>NA|TRBV20-1
SASIAGRLLYEQY
>TRBD2|TRBV7-9
ASSVWTSGRGETQY
>TRBD1|TRBV7-9
ASSSTLTGAKNEQF
>NA|TRBV20-1
SARKATYNEQF
>TRBD1|TRBV6-1
ASSERTGYPYEQY
>NA|TRBV6-2/TRBV6-3
ASSYSTGAQGRIETQY
>TRBD1|TRBV20-1
SAITDRNQPQH
>NA|TRBV27
ASSDTGTGYEQY
>NA|TRBV15
ATSRDYKGSNIQY
>NA|TRBV29-1
SVDGTSQETQY
>TRBD2|TRBV12-3/TRBV12-4
ASSLRLAGGEETQY
>TRBD1|TRBV28
ASSTVGQGYGYT
>NA|TRBV12-3/TRBV12-4
ASSLKGGEKLF
>NA|TRBV3-1
ASVPGGDTEAF
>TRBD2|TRBV3-1
ASSQSGLAGYEQY
>NA|TRBV5-8
ASSLEGRAYNEQF
>NA|TRBV7-2
ASSLAGPYNTDTQY
>NA|TRBV29-1
SATRGLGAF
>NA|TRBV28
ASSLRDRTDTQY
>NA|TRBV7-9
ASSFGGLNEQF
>TRBD1|TRBV19
ASSEDRGRGYGYT
>TRBD2|TRBV29-1
SVEERASGNSNNEQF
>TRBD2|TRBV12-3/TRBV12-4
ASSRGLAGDGEQF
>TRBD2|TRBV7-8
ASSFPQATGTSGYEQY
>NA|TRBV11-2
ASSPWGETQY
>TRBD2|TRBV24-1
ATSGRTSGSNEQF
>NA|TRBV20-1
SARGRRESEQY
>TRBD1|TRBV4-1
ASSQVDRASYEQY
>TRBD2|TRBV29-1
SLGGRAYNEQF
>NA|TRBV12-3/TRBV12-4
ASSFLLSYEQY